Each of the 19 T cell receptor beta chains below was sequenced from the same sample in a study of prognosis after radiotherapy for stage I lung cancer. From genomic DNA, TCR beta CDR3 was amplified by two-round multiplex PCR. The authors ran first-round PCR with primers specific to each TRBV and TRBJ gene. TCRdb used MiXCR to reprocess the multiplex PCR reads, holding one entry per CDR3 protein. The data contain around 30,000 distinct CDR3 sequences, around 34% of them singletons. Sample: PBMCs, taken before or after stereotactic body radiation therapy (not recorded which). The receptors derive from a donor aged 50 or older with non-small cell lung cancer.

Many counts were recorded for this clonotype. The rearrangement links TRBV6-5 to TRBJ2-2; no reliable D call. The germline V and J ends were trimmed by 0 bases and 0 bases, with 11 bases remaining between them. Germline V CDR1 and CDR2: MNHEY, SVGAGI. CDR3 length: 17 residues. The CDR3 loop reads CASSYSRSATNTGELFF. Written as DNA, the CDR3 is TGTGCCAGCAGTTACTCTCGTAGTGCCACGAACACCGGGGAGCTGTTTTTT.

This clonotype showed up many times. V is TRBV5-4 and J is TRBJ2-2, with a possible D match to TRBD1 (5 bases). From germline, CDR1 is SGHNT and CDR2 YYREEE (reference sequence). With 4 bases removed from V and 6 bases from J, the gap between germline ends came to 13 bases. The CDR3 is 14 amino acids. The CDR3 loop is CASSITGTPGELFF. CDR3 in DNA: TGTGCCAGCAGCATAACAGGAACTCCCGGGGAGCTGTTTTTT.

This clonotype has at least ten counts. V and J are TRBV12-5 and TRBJ2-1; unclear D gene. Trimming removed 5 bases from V and 0 bases from J, with 14 bases in between. The CDR3 consists of 16 residues. CDR1 is LGHNT, CDR2 FRNRAP, per germline. The CDR3 DNA sequence: TGTGCTAGTGGTCCAGGACCTCTTAGCTCCTACAATGAGCAGTTCTTC. Translating it yields CASGPGPLSSYNEQFF. The variable domain in full, with the rest retrieved from reference TRBV12-5 and TRBJ2-1, is DARVTQTPRHKVTEMGQEVTMRCQPILGHNTVFWYRQTMMQGLELLAYFRNRAPLDDSGMPKDRFSAEMPDATLATLKIQPSEPRDSAVYFCASGPGPLSSYNEQFFGPGTRLTVL.

Comments on this clonotype: This could be a read error, since a much larger clone is one nucleotide away. V gene TRBV7-2 combines with J gene TRBJ1-4; the D gene is possibly TRBD1 (6 bases). V was trimmed by 5 bases and J by 2 bases, leaving 15 bases between them. CDR3 length equals 16 residues. Looked up from germline, CDR1 is SGHTA and CDR2 is FQGNSA. CDR3 nucleotides: TGTGCCAGCAGCCAGACCAGGGGTCTGACTAATGAAAAACTGTTTTTT. Its protein product is CASSQTRGLTNEKLFF.

This clonotype has at least ten counts. This chain uses TRBV2 with TRBJ1-4; D is possibly TRBD1 (6 bases). The V end was cut by 4 bases, the J end by 8 bases, with 14 bases between. CDR1 is SNHLY and CDR2 is FYNNEI in the germline V gene. The CDR3 sequence is 14 residues long. The CDR3 is CASSVGGVGEKLFF. DNA of the CDR3: TGTGCCAGCAGTGTTGGGGGCGTTGGGGAAAAACTGTTTTTT.

The chain uses TRBV12-3 or TRBV12-4 and TRBJ2-3, with 7 bases that match TRBD2. The CDR3 is 15 amino acids. V dropped 2 bases and J dropped 1; count of bases not matched to a gene: 3. For the CDR3, the DNA is TGTGCCAGCAGTTTATCCCTAGCGGGCACAGATACGCAGTATTTT. It yields the protein CASSLSLAGTDTQYF.

To note about this clonotype: Since a far larger clone is one base different, this is likely a read error. The chain carries TRBV6-4 and TRBJ1-2, with D unclear. The length of the CDR3 is 15 residues. In germline, CDR1 is MRHNA, CDR2 SNTAGT. CDR3 sequence reads: CASSYSGSWEPGYTF. The CDR3 DNA is TGTGCCAGCAGTTACTCGGGCTCTTGGGAACCTGGCTACACCTTC.

In the case of this clonotype: Given a much more abundant clone one base away, this may be a read error. V gene TRBV5-8 combines with J gene TRBJ2-1; 9 bases line up with TRBD2. The CDR3 totals 15 residues. Germline V gene lookup returns CDR1 SGHTS and CDR2 YDEGEE. The CDR3 nucleotides are TGTGCCAACAGCTTGGGACTAGCCGACTACAATGAGCAGTTCTTC. Amino acids: CANSLGLADYNEQFF.

This clonotype was counted many times. The gene calls are TRBV19 and TRBJ2-7, with D possibly being TRBD1 (5 bases). The CDR3 covers 15 residues. V lost 3 bases to trimming and J lost 0 bases, with 12 bases between them. CDR1 is LNHDA and CDR2 is SQIVND in the germline V gene (reference sequence). The CDR3 DNA sequence: TGTGCCAGTAGTATCGGACATACTTCCTCCTACGAGCAGTACTTC. Translated: CASSIGHTSSYEQYF. Drawing the rest from reference TRBV19 and TRBJ2-7, the complete variable domain is DGGITQSPKYLFRKEGQNVTLSCEQNLNHDAMYWYRQDPGQGLRLIYYSQIVNDFQKGDIAEGYSVSREKKESFPLTVTSAQKNPTAFYLCASSIGHTSSYEQYFGPGTRLTVT.

The V and J genes are TRBV10-2 and TRBJ2-7; TRBD1 matches at 10 bases. The V gene end was trimmed by 5 bases and the J gene end by 3 bases; junction bases not matched to a gene: 7. CDR1 and CDR2 from the germline V gene are WSHSY and SAAADI. CDR3 length: 15 amino acids. CDR3 bases: TGCGCCAGCAGTTACCGGGACAGGGGAATCTACGAGCAGTACTTC. Translating gives CASSYRDRGIYEQYF.

Only one count was recorded for this clonotype. A much larger clone sits a single nucleotide away, making a read error possible. CDR3 nucleotides: TGTGCCATCAGTGACGTAGGCGGAAGCGATACGCAGTATTTT. Protein: CAISDVGGSDTQYF. The chain couples TRBV10-3 to TRBJ2-3; D unresolved. The CDR3 totals 14 residues. Germline CDR1 reads ENHRY; CDR2 reads SYGVKD. Trimming removed 3 bases at V and 6 bases at J, with 13 bases between.

Comment on this clonotype: The junction departs from germline at one end; a sequencing error may be responsible. The J gene is TRBJ1-1, the V gene TRBV27; TRBD1 agrees at 10 bases. The CDR3 has 16 residues. Germline CDR1 is MNHEY and CDR2 is SMNVEV (reference sequence). The CDR3 DNA follows: TGTGCGAGCAAAAGATGGGGACAGGGGCAGGGGACTGAAGCTTTCTTT. Amino acids: CASKRWGQGQGTEAFF.

Regarding this clonotype: One junction end disagrees with the germline gene, perhaps due to a read error. The J gene is TRBJ2-2, the V gene TRBV6-4; possibly TRBD2 for D (6 bases). The length of the CDR3 is 14 residues. Germline assignment: CDR1 MRHNA and CDR2 SNTAGT. The CDR3 coding sequence is TGTGCCAGCATTGACGGGACTGACACCGGGGAGCTGTTTTTT. Protein product: CASIDGTDTGELFF.

By share of the sample, this clonotype is large. V usage is TRBV20-1 and J usage is TRBJ1-2; TRBD1 agrees at 8 bases. Germline V lookup: CDR1 DFQATT, CDR2 SNEGSKA (reference sequence). The CDR3 runs 13 residues. V shed 5 bases and J 4 bases; nucleotides not matched to a gene: 6. The CDR3, as DNA: TGCAGTGCTCGACCAGGGGGCGGCTATGGCTACACCTTC. It encodes CSARPGGGYGYTF.

This clonotype was detected many times. The CDR3 region is CASSLQGLYGYTF. Written as DNA, the CDR3 is TGTGCCAGCAGTTTACAGGGATTATATGGCTACACCTTC. The chain links TRBV28 to TRBJ1-2; maybe TRBD1 (5 bases). Germline CDR1 and CDR2: MDHEN and SYDVKM. Deletions cut 2 bases from V and 5 bases from J, with 9 bases between. There are 13 residues in the CDR3.

This clonotype showed up just once. The chain is built from TRBV28 and TRBJ1-1, with D perhaps matching TRBD1 (6 bases). The CDR3 length is 13 residues. Germline CDR1 is MDHEN and CDR2 is SYDVKM. V was pared by 6 bases and J by 1 base, with 9 bases between. The CDR3 reads CASRTGWNTEAFF. CDR3 in DNA: TGTGCCAGCAGAACAGGGTGGAACACTGAAGCTTTCTTT.

This clonotype was seen at least ten times. This rearrangement joins TRBV20-1 to TRBJ2-5; TRBD1 might be the D (6 bases). The germline V gene has CDR1 DFQATT and CDR2 SNEGSKA (reference sequence). V shed 7 bases and J shed 5 bases, with 11 bases lying between them. The CDR3 contains 11 residues. CDR3 nucleotides: TGCAGTGTTTTCGACAGGGAGACCCAGTACTTC. Protein product: CSVFDRETQYF.

This chain joins TRBV7-8 and TRBJ2-6; D not certain. CDR3 length: 15 residues. Trimming left V 6 bases short and J 2 bases short, with 11 bases between. In germline, CDR1 is SGHVS, CDR2 FQNEAQ. CDR3 nucleotides: TGTGCCAGCAGGAGAAAGGGTACTGGGGCCAACGTCCTGACTTTC. It specifies CASRRKGTGANVLTF. The full variable domain, rest sourced from reference TRBV7-8 and TRBJ2-6, is GAGVSQSPRYKVAKRGQDVALRCDPISGHVSLFWYQQALGQGPEFLTYFQNEAQLDKSGLPSDRFFAERPEGSVSTLKIQRTQQEDSAVYLCASRRKGTGANVLTFGAGSRLTVL.

This clonotype ranks as medium-sized (0.01 to 0.1%). The chain has TRBV12-3 or TRBV12-4 and TRBJ1-1; D may be TRBD1 (5 bases). Deletions cut 5 bases from V and 5 bases from J, with 15 bases between. The CDR3 is made up of 14 amino acids. In DNA form, the CDR3 reads TGTGCCAGCAGTCTCCGGGACCTGGGGACTGAAGCTTTCTTT. Its translation: CASSLRDLGTEAFF.